This is a list of T cell receptor beta chains from one sample in a study of blood T cell repertoires in COVID-19. Sequencing was performed with immunoSEQ multiplex PCR; in TCRdb, only in-frame clones are kept and a portion is missing. The repertoire includes some 63,000 clones, 70% to 80% of them detected once, and more than 30% sits in the top ten. The sample was peripheral blood. These receptors all stem from a human donor in a cohort sampled during active COVID-19. Both conserved end residues are part of each CDR3. Each record gives: J gene, V gene, CDR3 protein.

j_call: TRBJ1-1
v_call: TRBV9
cdr3_aa: CASSVVRGAGTEAFF

j_call: TRBJ1-2
v_call: TRBV7-2
cdr3_aa: CASSFQTGGNYGYTF

j_call: TRBJ2-7
v_call: TRBV9
cdr3_aa: CASSGGPRGEQYF

j_call: TRBJ2-7
v_call: TRBV4-1
cdr3_aa: CASSDISYEQYF

j_call: TRBJ1-2
v_call: TRBV10-3
cdr3_aa: CAISLQGADGYTF

j_call: TRBJ2-7
v_call: TRBV28
cdr3_aa: CASSGERPGRSYEQYF

j_call: TRBJ1-4
v_call: TRBV6-2/TRBV6-3
cdr3_aa: CASSRPGGANEKLFF

j_call: TRBJ2-5
v_call: TRBV19
cdr3_aa: CASSIPPGGRRDRETQYF

j_call: TRBJ2-6
v_call: TRBV6-5
cdr3_aa: CASSRDRAGANVLTF

j_call: TRBJ1-6
v_call: TRBV28
cdr3_aa: CASSPADRQGDSPLHF

j_call: TRBJ2-3
v_call: TRBV5-1
cdr3_aa: CASSFGLGGAASTDTQYF

j_call: TRBJ2-7
v_call: TRBV6-5
cdr3_aa: CASRASGRTYEQYF

j_call: TRBJ1-1
v_call: TRBV5-1
cdr3_aa: CASSLSAGGAGEAFF

j_call: TRBJ1-1
v_call: TRBV28
cdr3_aa: CASSFSRGRATEAFF

j_call: TRBJ2-5
v_call: TRBV3-1/TRBV3-2
cdr3_aa: CASSPGGAGFVETQYF

j_call: TRBJ2-7
v_call: TRBV7-9
cdr3_aa: CASSHSGSDYEQYF

j_call: TRBJ1-1
v_call: TRBV4-2
cdr3_aa: CASSHPQTRMNTEAFF

j_call: TRBJ1-6
v_call: TRBV5-1
cdr3_aa: CASSGGTYNSPLHF

j_call: TRBJ1-1
v_call: TRBV5-4
cdr3_aa: CASSSLANTEAFF

j_call: TRBJ2-5
v_call: TRBV28
cdr3_aa: CAVGGETQYF

j_call: TRBJ2-1
v_call: TRBV4-3
cdr3_aa: CASSQDYSSYNEQFF

j_call: TRBJ2-1
v_call: TRBV7-9
cdr3_aa: CASSLSTGYNEQFF

j_call: TRBJ2-1
v_call: TRBV5-1
cdr3_aa: CASSLAGTGAPSGRSSYNEQFF

j_call: TRBJ2-3
v_call: TRBV2
cdr3_aa: CASSRENTDTQYF

j_call: TRBJ1-5
v_call: TRBV19
cdr3_aa: CASSMTGVSNQPQHF

j_call: TRBJ2-1
v_call: TRBV11-3
cdr3_aa: CASSSRGGRGLSSEQFF

j_call: TRBJ1-6
v_call: TRBV19
cdr3_aa: CASSDRRQGQAPLHF

j_call: TRBJ1-6
v_call: TRBV2
cdr3_aa: CASSEAILLGPLHF

j_call: TRBJ2-3
v_call: TRBV11-2
cdr3_aa: CASSRGSGRAADTQYF

j_call: TRBJ1-2
v_call: TRBV5-8
cdr3_aa: CASSSRTTLNGYTF

j_call: TRBJ1-1
v_call: TRBV30
cdr3_aa: CAWFDATAYLNTEAFF

j_call: TRBJ2-4
v_call: TRBV7-2
cdr3_aa: CASSLEGQRGNIQYF

j_call: TRBJ2-1
v_call: TRBV30
cdr3_aa: CAWSVGTGVGRDNEQFF

j_call: TRBJ1-6
v_call: TRBV19
cdr3_aa: CASRLTGLSYNSPLHF

j_call: TRBJ2-7
v_call: TRBV6-6
cdr3_aa: CASRAGTSGSYEQYF

j_call: TRBJ2-7
v_call: TRBV11-2
cdr3_aa: CASTSDSHLYF

j_call: TRBJ2-7
v_call: TRBV5-6
cdr3_aa: CASSPGTGQRSLQPYEQYF

j_call: TRBJ2-7
v_call: TRBV6-5
cdr3_aa: CASRQGQGKDEQYF

j_call: TRBJ2-1
v_call: TRBV5-1
cdr3_aa: CASSLEAGQGAYNEQFF

j_call: TRBJ1-2
v_call: TRBV18
cdr3_aa: CASSPRTDYGYTF

j_call: TRBJ1-2
v_call: TRBV7-2
cdr3_aa: CASSPEGFRGAFGYTF

j_call: TRBJ2-1
v_call: TRBV20-1
cdr3_aa: CSALEYNEQFF

j_call: TRBJ1-6
v_call: TRBV2
cdr3_aa: CATAGQGDSPLHF

j_call: TRBJ1-1
v_call: TRBV7-8
cdr3_aa: CASSRGGTEAFF

j_call: TRBJ2-3
v_call: TRBV3-1/TRBV3-2
cdr3_aa: CASSPWARGSSTDTQYF

j_call: TRBJ1-1
v_call: TRBV19
cdr3_aa: CASSIPTGSNTEAFF

j_call: TRBJ2-1
v_call: TRBV7-3
cdr3_aa: CASSLQGRKIYNEQFF

j_call: TRBJ2-1
v_call: TRBV27
cdr3_aa: CASSSLQGAHANNEQFF